This is a list of T cell receptor beta chains from one sample in a study of blood T cells in healthy people across ages. MiXCR, applied by TCRdb to the 5' RACE reads, yields one record per CDR3 protein. The profile shows 1.5 million to 2 million distinct CDR3 sequences, about 35% of them singletons. Sequenced material: blood. The receptors here all came from a young woman in good health. CDR3s include the opening cysteine and the closing phenylalanine or tryptophan. The size entry is marked missing in some rows and otherwise reads once, few, many or a size class.

size	J	V	CDR3
NA	TRBJ1-5	TRBV4-1	CASSQDRGRSNQPQHF
NA	TRBJ2-1	TRBV5-1	CVSSQGAGEQFF
few	TRBJ2-7	TRBV7-2	CASSLGPTRGHYEQYF
NA	NA	TRBV6-1	CASSDQQGGPSEQYF
NA	TRBJ2-3	TRBV15	CATSHLAGGPDTQYF
NA	TRBJ1-1	TRBV12-3/TRBV12-4	CASSLKGRDLDTEAFF
NA	TRBJ2-1	TRBV12-5	CASGTGTKGNEQFF
NA	TRBJ2-7	TRBV28	CASSFTGNGEQYF
once	TRBJ2-2	TRBV6-1	CASSETGTNTGELFF
NA	TRBJ2-4	TRBV3-1	CASSQVTTSEQYF
NA	TRBJ2-7	TRBV6-5	CVSSVAGGPWIEQYF